Reported below is one TCR beta chain. Its antigen remains unidentified. Within one base of it there is no much larger clone, and no base qualities were kept. This record belongs to a study of response to subunit inactivated influenza vaccine (dated by TCRdb to the late 2010s). Background on the whole study: To follow how T cells responded to a trivalent subunit inactivated influenza vaccine, the researchers relied on deep quantitative profiling of the T cell receptor repertoire. Findings and caveats that apply to the study as a whole: It was suggested by the authors that each seasonal influenza vaccination may recruit only a limited number of new T cells.

This specimen's time point label, interpreted: approximately 45 days after influenza vaccine administration. Preparation of the library involved RT-PCR. These reads were obtained on an Illumina HiSeq 2500. TCRdb passed the public sequencing reads through fastp at Q25 and MiXCR, retaining productive beta sequences. Rows with a matching CDR3 protein are joined into one entry that keeps the most common DNA and genes. Here the sample has 430,000 or so distinct CDR3 sequences; 9.5% to 12% occur a single time. Together, the top ten hold over 9.5% of the sample. CDR1 SGHAT and CDR2 FQNNGV are derived from the germline V gene. The CDR3 runs 17 residues from the cysteine to the phenylalanine. CDR3 DNA is the only sequence kept; it has 51 bases, read in frame from the first base. The junction shows trimming of 1 base on V and 0 bases on J, plus 14 bases between the germline ends.

The chain is encoded by TRBV11-2 joined to TRBJ2-3, with the D gene not confidently named. This clonotype was sampled from a man aged 50 to 59 who received an inactivated influenza vaccine. Donor details come from another sample of the same person, matched by shared clones. The specimen was PBMCs from blood, collected 45 days after vaccination. The CDR3 corresponds to CASSLGWMTPSTDTQYF. The base sequence is TGTGCCAGCAGCTTAGGGTGGATGACACCGAGCACAGATACGCAGTATTTT. The full variable domain, completed from the reference TRBV11-2 and TRBJ2-3 proteins outside the CDR3, reads EAGVAQSPRYKIIEKRQSVAFWCNPISGHATLYWYQQILGQGPKLLIQFQNNGVVDDSQLPKDRFSAERLKGVDSTLKIQPAKLEDSAVYLCASSLGWMTPSTDTQYFGPGTRLTVL.